This T cell receptor (beta chain) was obtained from a study of PD-1 blockade in classical Hodgkin lymphoma (TCRdb year 2020). Notes on the research overall: Nivolumab dosing was 3 mg/kg intravenously every 2 weeks, continuing until either disease progression or unacceptable toxicity. A peripheral blood immune signature of response to PD-1 blockade in classical Hodgkin lymphoma was defined using TCR beta sequencing and CyTOF.

The sample's time point label is to be understood as: cycle 2 day 1 (C2D1) of nivolumab. Every trial patient had relapsed after autologous stem cell transplantation, and cohorts A, B and C differed in prior brentuximab vedotin exposure. The trial cohort included 50 to 60 patients with relapsed/refractory classical Hodgkin lymphoma, and each patient had a best overall response of complete response, partial response or progressive disease. Single-agent nivolumab was administered to trial patients in the multi-cohort phase II CheckMate 205 trial. An independent review committee assessed best overall response by applying the 2007 International Working Group response criteria. Trial PBMCs were collected immediately before nivolumab initiation (C1D1) and during therapy at cycle 2 day 1 and cycle 4 day 1. Peripheral blood was collected in 8 mL Vacutainer Cell Preparation Tubes, from which PBMCs were isolated by centrifugation and then cryopreserved.

Note on this clone: Its antigen is currently not known. No base qualities exist here, and no much larger clone lies one base off it.

Study-wide findings and limitations: Lower diversity was observed in patients in whom nivolumab was started less than 1 year after ASCT, and these patients were excluded from later analyses so that confounding by immune reconstitution would be avoided. Baseline TCR diversity was reported to be lower in newly diagnosed patients than in healthy donors, and even lower in relapsed/refractory patients. Trial patients achieving complete response had baseline diversity similar to newly diagnosed patients, whereas partial responders and progressors had significantly lower diversity. By C4D1, a significant rise was seen in CD4+ TCR diversity but not in CD8+ TCR diversity (p=0.0027 vs p=0.16), and the rise was most apparent among complete responders (p=0.02). Only a single clinical trial cohort was studied, and what caused the repertoire differences, possibly disease activity or prior therapy, remained undefined.

The Qiagen DNeasy kit was used to extract genomic DNA from unsorted PBMCs and from the negatively selected CD4+ and CD8+ fractions. Using primers that anneal to V and J segments, immunoSEQ multiplex PCR amplified the TCR beta CDR3 regions. Amplification bias was minimized using a synthetic immune receptor repertoire, and residual bias was removed computationally after sequencing. The authors processed their data as follows. Repertoire diversity was quantified as the Shannon entropy index using custom Python scripts. Unsorted, CD4+ and CD8+ repertoires were examined separately, except in combined analyses, for which CD4+ and CD8+ sequences were merged in silico. A clone was considered expanded if an increase in frequency of at least 2-fold after treatment relative to C1D1 was found, and a pseudocount of 0.5 was applied to clones undetected at baseline. Clones with 0 or 1 copy at C1D1 were classified as singleton clones, and clones with 2 or more copies were classified as non-singleton clones. Clones expanded in unsorted samples were labelled as CD4+, CD8+ or unknown by matching protein sequences in sorted samples from the same patient. Wilcoxon tests on paired samples were used to test changes in diversity from C1D1 to C4D1. In TCRdb, the immuneACCESS table is reduced to in-frame sequences with V and J assigned. These tables do not hold every clone; where another copy was compared, an unresolved V gene accounts for under half, and the others remain unexplained. V, J and clone size are taken as reported in that table, and D and trimming were inferred from the DNA itself. The sample includes some 23,000 clones, with about 83% observed a single time. In total, the top ten clones hold about 8% of the sample.

The germline V gene yields MNHNS for CDR1 and SASEGT for CDR2. From its cysteine to its phenylalanine, the CDR3 spans 14 amino acids. Just the 42-base CDR3 DNA is kept, in frame starting at base 1. V gives up 7 bases and J gives up 0 bases, and the segment between their germline ends measures 10 bases. The clonotype originates from a human donor with classical Hodgkin lymphoma. Recombination linked TRBV6-1 to TRBJ2-4; the D gene is not confidently resolved. The specimen comprised peripheral blood mononuclear cells (PBMCs), sampled before the second cycle of nivolumab. The CDR3 in this case is CASNPSPAKNIQYF. The sequenced DNA: TGTGCCAGCAACCCGTCCCCAGCCAAAAACATTCAGTACTTC.